Below, 26 T cell receptor beta chains from the same sample are listed, as sequenced in a study of control samples from healthy donors and cancer patients. The table came from immunoSEQ multiplex PCR; TCRdb's copy has only in-frame clones and leaves some out. The data contain over 100,000 clones, around 89% of them seen just once; the ten biggest clones take up 17%. Source material: blood. Receptor source: a woman aged 45-65 years in good health.

This chain joins TRBV18 and TRBJ1-4; D call uncertain. V dropped 3 bases and J dropped 5 bases, with 16 bases sitting between them. Per germline, CDR1 KGHSH and CDR2 LQKENI. The CDR3 consists of 16 residues. CDR3 nucleotides: TGTGCCAGCTCACCTTACGAGGACCCTCAAAATGAAAAACTGTTTTTT. It is translated as CASSPYEDPQNEKLFF.

J is TRBJ2-3 and V is TRBV18; D remains unclear. V lost 2 bases to trimming and J lost 3 bases, with 15 bases between them. The CDR3 length is 16 residues. Germline CDR1 is KGHSH and CDR2 is LQKENI. CDR3 amino acids: CASSPLVGLYTDTQYF. CDR3 DNA sequence: TGTGCCAGCTCACCATTAGTTGGGCTTTATACAGATACGCAGTATTTT.

The chain carries TRBV2 and TRBJ2-2; D is undetermined. V shed 6 bases and J shed 1 base, with 6 bases lying between them. CDR3 length: 13 amino acids. Germline V CDR1 and CDR2: SNHLY, FYNNEI. In nucleotides, the CDR3 is TGTGCCAGCAGCCCAGAGAACACCGGGGAGCTGTTTTTT. It is translated as CASSPENTGELFF. The whole variable domain, remainder taken from reference TRBV2 and TRBJ2-2, is EPEVTQTPSHQVTQMGQEVILRCVPISNHLYFYWYRQILGQKVEFLVSFYNNEISEKSEIFDDQFSVERPDGSNFTLKIRSTKLEDSAMYFCASSPENTGELFFGEGSRLTVL.

The CDR3 sequence is CASSLRPNAGELFF. The CDR3 coding sequence is TGTGCCAGCAGCTTGAGGCCAAACGCCGGGGAGCTGTTTTTT. This chain links TRBV7-9 with TRBJ2-2; D remains unclear. In germline, CDR1 is SEHNR, CDR2 FQNEAQ (reference sequence). Between the trimmed V and J ends, which lost 3 bases and 6 bases, there was a span of 11 bases. This CDR3 has 14 amino acids.

Here the CDR3 DNA reads TGTGCCAGCAGCCCGACTAGCTCGAGGAATGAGCAGTTCTTC. It translates to CASSPTSSRNEQFF. This chain links TRBV9 with TRBJ2-1, with 7 nucleotides matching TRBD2. Trimming removed 4 bases from V and 7 bases from J; junction bases left unmatched: 8. In germline, CDR1 is SGDLS, CDR2 YYNGEE. The CDR3 has 14 amino acids.

V usage is TRBV19 and J usage is TRBJ2-1; D might be TRBD2 (6 bases). Germline-derived CDR1 and CDR2 are LNHDA and SQIVND (reference sequence). This CDR3 comprises 16 residues. Trimming took 3 bases from V and 0 from J, leaving 12 bases between them. CDR3 in amino acids: CASSIGGPSSYNEQFF. The CDR3 DNA reads as TGTGCCAGTAGTATCGGGGGACCGAGCTCCTACAATGAGCAGTTCTTC.

The chain is built from TRBV15 and TRBJ1-4; 7 bases map to TRBD1. The germline CDR1 and CDR2 sequences are LNHNV and YYDKDF (reference sequence). CDR3 length equals 14 residues. The J segment lost 8 bases and the V segment lost 3 bases, leaving 6 bases of the junction unmatched. CDR3 sequence reads: CATSSRRDSEKLFF. The CDR3 coding sequence is TGTGCCACCAGCAGCCGAAGGGACAGCGAAAAACTGTTTTTT. The whole variable domain, remainder taken from reference TRBV15 and TRBJ1-4, is DAMVIQNPRYQVTQFGKPVTLSCSQTLNHNVMYWYQQKSSQAPKLLFHYYDKDFNNEADTPDNFQSRRPNTSFCFLDIRSPGLGDTAMYLCATSSRRDSEKLFFGSGTQLSVL.

DNA of the CDR3: TGTGCCAGCCACGGAGGGGGAGAGACCCAGTACTTC. The encoded protein is CASHGGGETQYF. V and J are TRBV7-9 and TRBJ2-5; D could derive from TRBD1 or TRBD2 (6 bases each). Trimming removed 8 bases from V and 4 bases from J, with 11 bases in between. The CDR3 is 12 amino acids. Germline lookup yields CDR1 SEHNR and CDR2 FQNEAQ (reference sequence).

The chain uses TRBV18 and TRBJ1-4; D is uncertain. The germline V and J ends were trimmed by 3 bases and 7 bases, with 15 bases remaining between them. CDR1 and CDR2 from the germline V gene are KGHSH and LQKENI. There are 15 residues in the CDR3. CDR3 in DNA: TGTGCCAGCTCACCTACCTTATCGGTTAGTGAAAAACTGTTTTTT. This encodes CASSPTLSVSEKLFF.

The chain recombines TRBV3-1 (or the pseudogene TRBV3-2) with TRBJ1-1; no firm D call. CDR3 length: 14 amino acids. Germline CDR1 reads LGHDT; CDR2 reads YNNKEL (reference sequence). V dropped 5 bases and J dropped 2 bases, with 12 bases sitting between them. The CDR3 sequence: CASSSLGRNTEAFF. CDR3 nucleotide sequence: TGTGCCAGCAGCTCCCTGGGTCGAAACACTGAAGCTTTCTTT.

This chain joins TRBV11-2 and TRBJ2-2, with D unclear. The CDR3 loop spans 12 amino acids. Trimming removed 6 bases from V and 6 bases from J, with 8 bases in between. Per the germline V gene, CDR1 is SGHAT and CDR2 is FQNNGV. The CDR3 loop reads CASSGLAGELFF. CDR3 DNA sequence: TGTGCCAGCAGTGGGTTGGCCGGGGAGCTGTTTTTT.

V and J are TRBV24-1 and TRBJ1-2; the match to TRBD1 covers 7 bases. CDR1 is KGHDR, CDR2 SFDVKD, per germline. The CDR3 length is 15 residues. After removal of 3 bases from V and 7 bases from J, the junction contained 10 bases not matched to a gene. The CDR3 protein is CATSDEDRVPGGYTF. As DNA, the CDR3 is TGTGCCACCAGTGATGAAGACAGGGTGCCTGGTGGCTACACCTTC.

For the CDR3, the DNA is TGTGCCAGCAGTCTCCCTCCTTTGACTAGCGGGGTTGCAGATACGCAGTATTTT. It is translated as CASSLPPLTSGVADTQYF. The chain couples TRBV4-2 to TRBJ2-3, with TRBD2 matching 11 bases. CDR1 and CDR2 from the germline V gene are LGHNA and YNFKEQ. This CDR3 spans 18 amino acids. Trimming cost V 6 bases and J 4 bases; bases outside gene matches: 15.

CDR3 bases: TGCGCCAGCAGCCAAGATGACAGTACTAACTATGGCTACACCTTC. Its protein product is CASSQDDSTNYGYTF. The chain combines TRBV4-1 with TRBJ1-2; D is possibly TRBD1 (5 bases). V lost 0 bases and J 0 bases, leaving 8 bases between the germline ends. The CDR3 spans 15 residues. Germline CDR1 reads MGHRA; CDR2 reads YSYEKL.

The chain links TRBV12-3 or TRBV12-4 to TRBJ1-2, with TRBD1 as a possible D gene (6 bases). V was pared by 8 bases and J by 6 bases, with 16 bases between. This CDR3 is built from 13 residues. The CDR3 DNA is TGTGCCAGCGGACTCAGGGGCATTAATGGCTACACCTTC. It yields the protein CASGLRGINGYTF.

The chain combines TRBV4-1 with TRBJ2-3; 10 bases align to TRBD2. The V and J ends lost 0 bases and 6 bases, in that order; junction bases with no gene match: 6. This CDR3 has 16 residues. The germline V gene has CDR1 MGHRA and CDR2 YSYEKL. The CDR3 DNA reads as TGCGCCAGCAGCCAAGATGGCAGCGGGAGGGGGGATACGCAGTATTTT. The encoded protein is CASSQDGSGRGDTQYF.

The chain couples TRBV5-1 to TRBJ2-1; 7 bases agree with TRBD2. The CDR3 length is 15 residues. In germline, CDR1 is SGHRS, CDR2 YFSETQ. The V segment lost 2 bases and the J segment 3 bases; nucleotides outside the gene matches: 5. CDR3: CASSLPGLIYNEQFF. CDR3 DNA: TGCGCCAGCAGCTTACCGGGACTAATCTACAATGAGCAGTTCTTC.

The chain couples TRBV9 to TRBJ2-3, with 8 nucleotides matching TRBD2. The V gene's germline CDR1 is SGDLS and CDR2 YYNGEE. The CDR3 is 14 amino acids. V lost 3 bases, J lost 2 bases, and 2 bases stayed unmatched. The CDR3 spells CASSALADTDTQYF. The CDR3 DNA sequence: TGTGCCAGCAGCGCACTAGCGGACACAGATACGCAGTATTTT.

This chain joins TRBV30 and TRBJ1-3; D remains ambiguous. The CDR3 is made up of 14 amino acids. Germline V lookup: CDR1 GTSNPN, CDR2 SVGIG (reference sequence). V gave up 0 bases and J gave up 2 bases, with 8 bases separating them. This CDR3 reads CAWSVTGPGNTIYF. The DNA for the CDR3 is TGTGCCTGGAGTGTAACGGGTCCTGGAAACACCATATATTTT.

CDR3 nucleotides: TGCGCCAGCAGCCAAGAGTATACGCTGGGCACTGAAGCTTTCTTT. It encodes CASSQEYTLGTEAFF. This chain links TRBV4-3 with TRBJ1-1; D is unresolved. The CDR3 extends over 15 amino acids. In germline, CDR1 is LGHNA, CDR2 YSLEER. Between the trimmed V and J ends, which lost 0 bases and 4 bases, there was a span of 12 bases.

This clone was counted a single time. The chain has TRBV5-1 and TRBJ1-2, with D possibly being TRBD1 (6 bases). The CDR3 is 15 amino acids. Germline lookup yields CDR1 SGHRS and CDR2 YFSETQ. V gave up 0 bases and J gave up 4 bases, with 13 bases separating them. The CDR3 loop is CASSLEQGSLYGYTF. CDR3 in DNA: TGCGCCAGCAGCTTGGAACAGGGATCACTCTATGGCTACACCTTC.

The chain is built from TRBV6-5 and TRBJ2-2; D could derive from TRBD1 or TRBD2 (5 bases each). The germline V gene has CDR1 MNHEY and CDR2 SVGAGI. V lost 2 bases and J 0 bases, leaving 10 bases between the germline ends. The CDR3 extends over 16 amino acids. In DNA form, the CDR3 reads TGTGCCAGCAGTTACGGGGGACCCGCGAACACCGGGGAGCTGTTTTTT. This translates into CASSYGGPANTGELFF.

The rearrangement uses TRBV7-3 and TRBJ2-7; TRBD1 aligns across 9 bases. CDR1 and CDR2 (germline): SGHTA, FQGTGA. The CDR3 loop spans 16 amino acids. V shed 4 bases, J shed 7 bases, and the junction held 14 bases outside the gene matches. CDR3 sequence (DNA): TGTGCCAGCAGCTCAAAATCCGGGACAGGGAGAATGGAGCAGTACTTC. Translating it yields CASSSKSGTGRMEQYF. Together with reference TRBV7-3 and TRBJ2-7, the CDR3 gives the full variable domain: GAGVSQTPSNKVTEKGKYVELRCDPISGHTALYWYRQSLGQGPEFLIYFQGTGAADDSGLPNDRFFAVRPEGSVSTLKIQRTERGDSAVYLCASSSKSGTGRMEQYFGPGTRLTVT.

This clone appeared once. The chain couples TRBV4-1 to TRBJ1-2; possibly TRBD1 for D (6 bases). Germline CDR1 and CDR2: MGHRA and YSYEKL. CDR3 size: 16 residues. Trimming cost V 1 base and J 8 bases, with 20 bases left between them. CDR3 residues: CASSQVVGWGQEGYTF. The CDR3 coding sequence is TGCGCCAGCAGCCAAGTCGTTGGTTGGGGGCAGGAGGGCTACACCTTC.

The chain recombines TRBV30 with TRBJ2-2; the D is unclear. Trimming took off 0 bases at V and 7 bases at J, with 6 bases between the two ends. Germline V CDR1 and CDR2: GTSNPN, SVGIG (reference sequence). This CDR3 has 12 residues. The chain's CDR3 is CAWSVGIGELFF. In DNA, the CDR3 is TGTGCCTGGAGTGTAGGGATCGGGGAGCTGTTTTTT.

The V call is TRBV9, the J call TRBJ1-1; D possibly corresponds to TRBD1 (6 bases). Germline lookup yields CDR1 SGDLS and CDR2 YYNGEE. Trimming pared 3 bases from V and 6 bases from J, leaving 15 bases between. The CDR3 is 14 residues long. CDR3 region: CASSARGGGAEAFF. CDR3 in DNA: TGTGCCAGCAGCGCCAGGGGTGGGGGTGCTGAAGCTTTCTTT.